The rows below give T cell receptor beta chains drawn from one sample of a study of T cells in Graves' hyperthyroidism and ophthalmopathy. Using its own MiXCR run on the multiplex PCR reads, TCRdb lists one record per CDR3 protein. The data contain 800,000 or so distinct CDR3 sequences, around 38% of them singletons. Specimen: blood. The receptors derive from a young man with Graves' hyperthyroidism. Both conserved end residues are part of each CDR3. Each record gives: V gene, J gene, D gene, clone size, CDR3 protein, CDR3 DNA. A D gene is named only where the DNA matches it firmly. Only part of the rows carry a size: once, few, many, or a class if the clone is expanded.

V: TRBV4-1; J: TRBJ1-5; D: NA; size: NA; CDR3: CASSQVGEDQPQHF; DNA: TGCGCCAGCAGCCAAGTTGGGGAGGATCAGCCCCAGCATTTT
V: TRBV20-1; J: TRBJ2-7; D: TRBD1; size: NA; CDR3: CSARADRNSYEQYF; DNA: TGCAGTGCTAGGGCGGACAGGAATTCTTACGAGCAGTACTTC
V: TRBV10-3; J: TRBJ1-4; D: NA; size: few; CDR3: CAIRSRRQGDEKLFF; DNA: TGTGCCATCAGATCTCGGCGACAAGGGGATGAAAAACTGTTTTTT
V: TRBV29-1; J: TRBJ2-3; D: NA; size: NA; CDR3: CSVEGIRAITDTQYF; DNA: TGCAGCGTTGAGGGAATCCGGGCTATTACAGATACGCAGTATTTT
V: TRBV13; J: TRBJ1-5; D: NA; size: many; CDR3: CASSLARQGQPQHF; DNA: TGTGCCAGCAGCTTAGCGCGTCAGGGTCAGCCCCAGCATTTT
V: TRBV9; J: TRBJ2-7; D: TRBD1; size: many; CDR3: CASSVGTGAYEQYF; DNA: TGTGCCAGCAGTGTTGGGACAGGGGCCTACGAGCAGTACTTC
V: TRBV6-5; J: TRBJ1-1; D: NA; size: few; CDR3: CASSYRQSSNTEAFF; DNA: TGTGCCAGCAGTTACAGGCAGTCATCTAACACTGAAGCTTTCTTT
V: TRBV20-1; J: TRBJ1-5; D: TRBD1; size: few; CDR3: CSATVRDRGLHQPQHF; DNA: TGCAGTGCAACGGTCCGGGACAGGGGGCTTCATCAGCCCCAGCATTTT
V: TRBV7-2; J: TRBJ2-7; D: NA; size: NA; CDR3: CASQSAGIAYEQYF; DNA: TGTGCCAGCCAATCCGCAGGGATCGCGTACGAGCAGTACTTC
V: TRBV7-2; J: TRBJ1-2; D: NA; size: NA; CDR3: CASSQGGGYYGYTF; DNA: TGTGCCAGCAGCCAAGGAGGAGGGTACTATGGCTACACCTTC
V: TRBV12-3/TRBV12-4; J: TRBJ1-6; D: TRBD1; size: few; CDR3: CASSDYRGINSPLHF; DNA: TGTGCCAGCAGTGATTACAGGGGAATTAATTCACCCCTCCACTTT
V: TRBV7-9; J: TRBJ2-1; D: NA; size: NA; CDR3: CASSQNRAEQFF; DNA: TGTGCCAGCAGTCAAAACCGGGCTGAGCAGTTCTTC
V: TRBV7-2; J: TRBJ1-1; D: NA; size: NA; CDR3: CASSLQTKMNTEAFF; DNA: TGTGCCAGCAGCCTACAGACAAAAATGAACACTGAAGCTTTCTTT
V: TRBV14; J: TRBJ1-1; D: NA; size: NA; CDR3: CASSMGSLGAEAFF; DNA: TGTGCCAGTAGTATGGGGTCTCTCGGCGCTGAAGCTTTCTTT
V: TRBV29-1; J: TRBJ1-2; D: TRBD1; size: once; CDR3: CSALGQGFGYTF; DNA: TGCAGCGCCTTGGGACAGGGTTTCGGCTACACCTTC
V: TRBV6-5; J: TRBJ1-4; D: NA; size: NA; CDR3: CASSYISPAEKLFF; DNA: TGTGCCAGCAGTTATATTTCCCCGGCAGAAAAACTGTTTTTT
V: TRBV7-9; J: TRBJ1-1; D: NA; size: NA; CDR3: CASSLAQRGAGTEAFF; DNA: TGTGCCAGCAGCTTAGCGCAGCGGGGGGCCGGCACTGAAGCTTTCTTT
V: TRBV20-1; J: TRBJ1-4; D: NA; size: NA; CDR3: CSARDRKSEKLFF; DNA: TGCAGTGCTAGAGATCGGAAGAGTGAAAAACTGTTTTTT
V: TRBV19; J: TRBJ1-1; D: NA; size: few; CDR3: CASSITAESNTEAFF; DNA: TGTGCCAGTAGTATAACGGCCGAGTCGAACACTGAAGCTTTCTTT
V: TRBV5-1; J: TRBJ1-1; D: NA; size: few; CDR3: CASSFDSIAFF; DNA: TGCGCCAGCAGCTTCGACAGCATCGCTTTCTTT
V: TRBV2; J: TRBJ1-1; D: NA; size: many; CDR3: CASSAVGGLEAFF; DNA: TGTGCCAGCAGTGCCGTTGGGGGCCTTGAAGCTTTCTTT